This T cell receptor beta chain was sequenced for a study of blood T cell repertoires in COVID-19. V was pared by 5 bases and J by 4 bases, with 21 bases between. This CDR3 is built from 16 residues. The germline V gene encodes CDR1 LNHDA and CDR2 SQIVND (reference sequence). Methods used by the authors: Amplified reference gene primers provided the basis for estimating nucleated cell counts. Clones were sequenced by immunoSEQ multiplex PCR, and TCRdb holds only the in-frame ones, with some missing. Clonal size and the V and J genes are those of that table, whereas D and trimming came from the DNA. There are about 64,000 clones in the sample; approximately 86% occur only once, and approximately 1.2% lies in the top ten.

The source is a man in his forties with acute or convalescent COVID-19. V gene TRBV19 combines with J gene TRBJ2-7; D possibly corresponds to TRBD2 (7 bases). The specimen was peripheral blood. The CDR3 DNA reads as TGTGCCAGTAGTCCTCAGCAGGTGGGGGGGCCTTACGAGCAGTACTTC. Its protein is CASSPQQVGGPYEQYF.